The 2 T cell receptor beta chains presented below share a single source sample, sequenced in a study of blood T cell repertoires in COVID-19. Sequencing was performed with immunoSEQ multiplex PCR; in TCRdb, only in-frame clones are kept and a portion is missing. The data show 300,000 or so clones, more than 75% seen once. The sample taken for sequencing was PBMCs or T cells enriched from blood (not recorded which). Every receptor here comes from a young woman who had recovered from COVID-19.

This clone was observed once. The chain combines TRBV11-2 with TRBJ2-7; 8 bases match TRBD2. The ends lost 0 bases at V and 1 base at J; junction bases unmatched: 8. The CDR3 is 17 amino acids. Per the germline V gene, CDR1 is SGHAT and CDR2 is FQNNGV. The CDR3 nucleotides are TGTGCCAGCAGCTTAGAGGTAGCGGGGCTACTATCCTACGAGCAGTACTTC. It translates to CASSLEVAGLLSYEQYF.

The CDR3: CASSLAGIDTDTQYF. The CDR3 bases are TGTGCCAGCAGCTTAGCGGGCATTGACACAGATACGCAGTATTTT. V and J are TRBV7-9 and TRBJ2-3; no definite D call. The V gene's germline CDR1 is SEHNR and CDR2 FQNEAQ (reference sequence). The V gene lost 0 bases and the J gene lost 2 bases, with 9 bases spanning the gap. The CDR3 runs 15 residues.